Each of the 10 T cell receptor beta chains below was sequenced from the same sample in a study of beta chain features in type 1 diabetes. Every bit of the isolated RNA underwent reverse transcription, so sequencing read expressed TCRB transcripts. The protocol was immunoSEQ multiplex PCR, while the TCRdb copy is restricted to in-frame clones and leaves out a portion. The sample has hundreds of thousands of clones, 11% to 15% seen once. These receptors' antigens are unknown. The study's findings and limits: In all four CD4+ subsets, TCRB CDR3 length was significantly, moderately reduced in type 1 diabetes.

Sequenced material: naive CD4+ T cells from blood. Receptor source: a young man with type 1 diabetes.

This clone was seen a few times. V and J are TRBV5-4 and TRBJ2-5; maybe TRBD1 (6 bases). The CDR3 runs 15 residues. CDR1 is SGHNT, CDR2 YYREEE, per germline (reference sequence). Trimming removed 0 bases at V and 2 bases at J, with 11 bases between. CDR3 coding DNA: TGTGCCAGCAGCTTGGGCCCGGGACAACAAGAGACCCAGTACTTC. It translates to CASSLGPGQQETQYF.

This clone was detected only a few times. V usage is TRBV11-2 and J usage is TRBJ2-3; TRBD2 matches 9 bases. Trimming took 0 bases from V and 4 from J; bases not matched to a gene: 8. The CDR3 consists of 17 residues. In germline, CDR1 is SGHAT, CDR2 FQNNGV. The CDR3: CASSLDKLAGYPDTQYF. The CDR3 bases are TGTGCCAGCAGCTTAGATAAGCTAGCGGGATATCCAGATACGCAGTATTTT.

There are a few counts of this clone. V and J are TRBV7-2 and TRBJ2-2; D might be TRBD1 or TRBD2, each matching 5 bases. CDR1 is SGHTA and CDR2 is FQGNSA in the germline V gene. The CDR3 spans 14 residues. V was trimmed by 3 bases and J by 1 base, leaving 6 bases between them. CDR3 coding DNA: TGTGCCAGCAGCTTTGGGGGGAACACCGGGGAGCTGTTTTTT. Its translation: CASSFGGNTGELFF.

There are a few counts of this clone. J is TRBJ1-2 and V is TRBV27; TRBD1 might be the D (5 bases). The V gene lost 2 bases and the J gene lost 7 bases, with 20 bases spanning the gap. Per germline, CDR1 MNHEY and CDR2 SMNVEV (reference sequence). CDR3 length: 16 residues. CDR3 DNA: TGTGCCAGCAGTTTAATTCGGCAGGGAAATTCGGGTGGCTACACCTTC. Translation gives CASSLIRQGNSGGYTF.

The V and J genes are TRBV5-6 and TRBJ2-1; 8 bases align to TRBD2. V was clipped by 3 bases and J by 7 bases; unmatched bases: 12. The germline V gene encodes CDR1 SGHDT and CDR2 YYEEEE. This CDR3 has 16 amino acids. CDR3 bases: TGTGCCAGCAGCTCGGACATAGCGGGGCACTCGAATGAGCAGTTCTTC. Amino acids: CASSSDIAGHSNEQFF.

This clone has a handful of counts. V gene TRBV7-9 combines with J gene TRBJ1-2; D is undetermined. Per germline, CDR1 SEHNR and CDR2 FQNEAQ (reference sequence). V dropped 5 bases and J dropped 0 bases, with 10 bases sitting between them. The CDR3 has 14 amino acids. The CDR3 region has the DNA TGTGCCAGCAGCCCGGCCTCCACTAACTATGGCTACACCTTC. This translates into CASSPASTNYGYTF.

The chain combines TRBV29-1 with TRBJ1-2; 8 bases agree with TRBD1. Trimming at V came to 1 base and at J to 5 bases, leaving 3 bases not matched to a gene. Germline lookup yields CDR1 SQVTM and CDR2 ANQGSEA. The CDR3 runs 13 residues. CDR3 region: CSVEGTGRYGYTF. The DNA for the CDR3 is TGCAGCGTTGAAGGGACAGGGAGGTATGGCTACACCTTC.

This clone was detected a few times. V and J are TRBV18 and TRBJ1-1; a possible D gene is TRBD1 (5 bases). Germline V lookup: CDR1 KGHSH, CDR2 LQKENI. The CDR3 consists of 13 residues. Trimming stripped 2 bases from V and 5 bases from J, with 9 bases between. The CDR3 sequence is CASSPTGETEAFF. The CDR3 DNA follows: TGTGCCAGCTCACCAACGGGGGAAACTGAAGCTTTCTTT.

CDR3 region: CSARGVGSYTF. The CDR3 DNA follows: TGCAGTGCTAGGGGAGTGGGAAGCTACACCTTC. This sequence joins TRBV20-1 and TRBJ1-2; D remains unclear. Trimming pared 3 bases from V and 9 bases from J, leaving 11 bases between. The CDR3 runs to 11 residues. The germline gives CDR1 DFQATT, CDR2 SNEGSKA (reference sequence).

This clone came up many times. The chain combines TRBV14 with TRBJ2-6; D gene uncertain. The CDR3 loop spans 16 amino acids. CDR1 is SGHDN and CDR2 is FVKESK in the germline V gene. The V gene lost 0 bases and the J gene lost 0 bases, with 6 bases spanning the gap. The CDR3 DNA reads as TGTGCCAGCAGCCAAGAGAAACACTCTGGGGCCAACGTCCTGACTTTC. It yields the protein CASSQEKHSGANVLTF.